These 9 T cell receptor beta chains came from one sample sequenced in a study of technical replicates of blood from a handful of donors. Using immunoSEQ multiplex PCR, the repertoire was profiled, and TCRdb retains in-frame clones only, with some absent. The repertoire holds roughly 87,000 clones, with roughly 90% as singletons. Source material: T cells isolated from PBMCs. These receptors were taken from a human donor in good health.

The chain uses TRBV28 and TRBJ1-4; 7 positions match TRBD1. The CDR3 sequence is 12 residues long. Germline V lookup: CDR1 MDHEN, CDR2 SYDVKM. V lost 4 bases and J lost 10; bases outside the gene matches: 3. Here the CDR3 DNA reads TGTGCCAGCAGTTCCGGACAGGCAAAACTGTTTTTT. Residues: CASSSGQAKLFF.

V and J are TRBV30 and TRBJ2-3, with D maybe TRBD2 (6 bases). Per the germline V gene, CDR1 is GTSNPN and CDR2 is SVGIG (reference sequence). V shed 0 bases and J shed 6 bases, with 16 bases lying between them. The CDR3 loop spans 15 amino acids. The CDR3 DNA reads as TGTGCCTGGAGTGTGGGGCGGGACTTGTGGGATACGCAGTATTTT. It translates to CAWSVGRDLWDTQYF.

V usage is TRBV30 and J usage is TRBJ1-2; TRBD1 aligns across 8 bases. The length of the CDR3 is 13 residues. Per the germline V gene, CDR1 is GTSNPN and CDR2 is SVGIG (reference sequence). V lost 1 base and J lost 8; bases outside the gene matches: 6. CDR3 sequence (DNA): TGTGCCTGGAGTGCCCAGGGGGCGGGAGGCTACACCTTC. This encodes CAWSAQGAGGYTF.

The chain combines TRBV11-2 with TRBJ2-1; 14 bases line up with TRBD2. Per germline, CDR1 SGHAT and CDR2 FQNNGV. J was trimmed by 6 bases and V by 3 bases; bases with no gene match: 10. This CDR3 is 18 amino acids long. CDR3 DNA: TGTGCCAGCAGCTTTACTTCCGGGACTAGCGGGAGAGGCAATGAGCAGTTCTTC. Its protein product is CASSFTSGTSGRGNEQFF.

The V call is TRBV7-9, the J call TRBJ1-2; 7 bases align to TRBD1. The CDR3 sequence is 13 residues long. Trimming removed 6 bases from V and 3 bases from J; junction bases left unmatched: 4. Germline assignment: CDR1 SEHNR and CDR2 FQNEAQ (reference sequence). The CDR3 sequence: CASSQTGHYGYTF. The CDR3 DNA reads TGTGCCAGCAGTCAGACAGGGCACTATGGCTACACCTTC.

In its sample, this clone was seen a few times. This chain links TRBV19 with TRBJ1-1; D is unclear. The V end was cut by 4 bases, the J end by 0 bases, with 15 bases between. Germline V gene lookup returns CDR1 LNHDA and CDR2 SQIVND (reference sequence). The CDR3 contains 16 residues. CDR3 in amino acids: CASSSPLRVVNTEAFF. The CDR3 DNA is TGTGCCAGTAGTAGTCCCTTGAGGGTTGTGAACACTGAAGCTTTCTTT.

The chain combines TRBV18 with TRBJ2-2; 7 nucleotides line up with TRBD1. CDR3 size: 15 residues. Germline trimming cut 10 bases from V and 3 bases from J; bases unmatched to any gene: 11. Germline lookup yields CDR1 KGHSH and CDR2 LQKENI. CDR3 in amino acids: CATFPRTGDTGELFF. The CDR3 DNA sequence: TGTGCCACCTTCCCCCGTACAGGGGACACCGGGGAGCTGTTTTTT.

CDR3 in DNA: TGTGCCAGTACCAGGAGGGAATCAGAAAAACTGTTTTTT. Its translation is CASTRRESEKLFF. The chain couples TRBV19 to TRBJ1-4; D gene unclear. The CDR3 has 13 residues. The germline gives CDR1 LNHDA, CDR2 SQIVND (reference sequence). Trimming stripped 7 bases from V and 8 bases from J, with 14 bases between.

The chain has TRBV25-1 and TRBJ2-7, with D possibly being TRBD2 (7 bases). The CDR3 is 13 amino acids. Trimming left V 5 bases short and J 4 bases short, with 12 bases between. Germline CDR1 reads MGHDK; CDR2 reads SYGVNS. CDR3 DNA sequence: TGTGCCAGCAGTCGGGGGGCACATTACGAGCAGTACTTC. It yields the protein CASSRGAHYEQYF.